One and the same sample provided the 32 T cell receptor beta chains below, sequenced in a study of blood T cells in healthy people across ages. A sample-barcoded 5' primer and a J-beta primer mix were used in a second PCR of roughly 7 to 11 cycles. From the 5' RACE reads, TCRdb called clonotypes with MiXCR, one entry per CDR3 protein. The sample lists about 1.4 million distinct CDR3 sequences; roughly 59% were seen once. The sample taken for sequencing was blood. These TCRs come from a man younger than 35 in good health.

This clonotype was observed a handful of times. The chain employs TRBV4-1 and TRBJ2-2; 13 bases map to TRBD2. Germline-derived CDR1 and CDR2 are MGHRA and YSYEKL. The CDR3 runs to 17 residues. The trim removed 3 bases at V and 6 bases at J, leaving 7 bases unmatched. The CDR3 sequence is CASSHLLAGGPAGELFF. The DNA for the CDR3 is TGCGCCAGCAGCCACCTACTAGCGGGGGGGCCCGCCGGGGAGCTGTTTTTT.

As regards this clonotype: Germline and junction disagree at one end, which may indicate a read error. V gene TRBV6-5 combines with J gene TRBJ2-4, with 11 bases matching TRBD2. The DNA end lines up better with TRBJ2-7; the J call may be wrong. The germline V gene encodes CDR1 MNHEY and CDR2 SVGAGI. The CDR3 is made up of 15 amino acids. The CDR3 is CASGYRTSGSYEQYF. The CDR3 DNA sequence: TGTGCCAGCGGTTATCGTACTAGCGGGAGTTACGAGCAGTACTTC.

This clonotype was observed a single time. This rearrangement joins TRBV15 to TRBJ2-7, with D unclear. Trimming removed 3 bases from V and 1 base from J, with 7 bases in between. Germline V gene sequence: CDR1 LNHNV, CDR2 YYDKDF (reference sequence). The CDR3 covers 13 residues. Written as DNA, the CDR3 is TGTGCCACCAGCAGGATCTTATCCTACGAGCAGTACTTC. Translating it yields CATSRILSYEQYF.

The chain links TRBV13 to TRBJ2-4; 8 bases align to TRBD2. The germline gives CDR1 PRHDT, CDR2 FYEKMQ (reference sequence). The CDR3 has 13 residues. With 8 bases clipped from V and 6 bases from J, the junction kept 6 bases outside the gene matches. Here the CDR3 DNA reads TGTGCCAGCGGGACCGGGAGGGCAAACATTCAGTACTTC. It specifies CASGTGRANIQYF.

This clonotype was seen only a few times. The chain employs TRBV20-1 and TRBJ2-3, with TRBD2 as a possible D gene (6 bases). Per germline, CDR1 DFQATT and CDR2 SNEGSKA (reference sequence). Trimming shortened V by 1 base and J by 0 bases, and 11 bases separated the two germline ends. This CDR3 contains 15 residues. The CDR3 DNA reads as TGCAGTGCTAGAGGGTGGGCGGGAAGCACAGATACGCAGTATTTT. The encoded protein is CSARGWAGSTDTQYF.

The CDR3 DNA reads as TGCGCCAGCAGCCAGTTATTATACTCACCCCTCCACTTT. Residues: CASSQLLYSPLHF. J is TRBJ1-6 and V is TRBV4-1; D not resolved. The CDR3 is 13 residues long. V lost 3 bases, J lost 10 bases, and 10 bases lay in between. Germline V lookup: CDR1 MGHRA, CDR2 YSYEKL.

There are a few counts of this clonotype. CDR3 residues: CASSRTGGGANVLTF. For the CDR3, the DNA is TGTGCCAGCAGTCGCACAGGGGGTGGGGCCAACGTCCTGACTTTC. The rearrangement links TRBV6-6 to TRBJ2-6; 8 bases match TRBD1. This CDR3 is built from 15 residues. The ends lost 5 bases at V and 3 bases at J; junction bases unmatched: 3. Germline values: CDR1 MNHNY, CDR2 SVGAGI (reference sequence).

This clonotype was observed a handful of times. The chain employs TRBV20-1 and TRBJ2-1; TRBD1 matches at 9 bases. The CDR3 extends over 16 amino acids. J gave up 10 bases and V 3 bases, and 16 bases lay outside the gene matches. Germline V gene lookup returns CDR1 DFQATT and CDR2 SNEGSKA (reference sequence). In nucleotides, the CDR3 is TGCAGTGCTAGTGACGTACAGGGGGCCACGGAAAGAGAGCAGTTCTTC. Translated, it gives CSASDVQGATEREQFF.

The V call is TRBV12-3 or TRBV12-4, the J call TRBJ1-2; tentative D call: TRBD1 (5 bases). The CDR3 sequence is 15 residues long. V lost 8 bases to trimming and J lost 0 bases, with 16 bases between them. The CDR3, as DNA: TGTGCCAGCCACCGGGGGAGCCTTCCTAACTATGGCTACACCTTC. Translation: CASHRGSLPNYGYTF.

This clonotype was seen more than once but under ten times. CDR3 residues: CASSYSGGNYEQYF. CDR3 sequence (DNA): TGTGCCAGCAGTTACAGCGGGGGGAACTACGAGCAGTACTTC. The gene calls are TRBV28 and TRBJ2-7; 9 bases line up with TRBD2. This CDR3 is built from 14 residues. Germline-derived CDR1 and CDR2 are MDHEN and SYDVKM. The V gene end was trimmed by 4 bases and the J gene end by 3 bases; junction bases not matched to a gene: 4.

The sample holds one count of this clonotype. The CDR3 DNA follows: TGTGCCAGCAGCATTCCGACGGGGGGGAGCACAGATACGCAGTATTTT. Its protein product is CASSIPTGGSTDTQYF. The gene calls are TRBV3-1 and TRBJ2-3; 8 nucleotides agree with TRBD2. In germline, CDR1 is LGHDT, CDR2 YNNKEL (reference sequence). The CDR3 runs 16 residues. V was pared by 5 bases and J by 0 bases, with 7 bases of the junction left unmatched.

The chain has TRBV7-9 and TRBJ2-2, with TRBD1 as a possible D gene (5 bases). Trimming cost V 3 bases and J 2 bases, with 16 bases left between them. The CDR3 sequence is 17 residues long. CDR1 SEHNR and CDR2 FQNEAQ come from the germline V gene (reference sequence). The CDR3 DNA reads TGTGCCAGCAGCTTTAAAGGGGAAGCCAGAAACACCGGGGAGCTGTTTTTT. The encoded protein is CASSFKGEARNTGELFF. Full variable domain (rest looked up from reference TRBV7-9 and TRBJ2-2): DTGVSQNPRHKITKRGQNVTFRCDPISEHNRLYWYRQTLGQGPEFLTYFQNEAQLEKSRLLSDRFSAERPKGSFSTLEIQRTEQGDSAMYLCASSFKGEARNTGELFFGEGSRLTVL.

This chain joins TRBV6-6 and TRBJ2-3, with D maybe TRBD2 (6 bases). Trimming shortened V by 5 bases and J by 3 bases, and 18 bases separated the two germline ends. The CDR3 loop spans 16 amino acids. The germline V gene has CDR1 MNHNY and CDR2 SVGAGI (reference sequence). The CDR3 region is CASSPPLDRGTDTQYF. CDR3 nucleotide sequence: TGTGCCAGCAGTCCCCCCCTTGACCGGGGGACAGATACGCAGTATTTT.

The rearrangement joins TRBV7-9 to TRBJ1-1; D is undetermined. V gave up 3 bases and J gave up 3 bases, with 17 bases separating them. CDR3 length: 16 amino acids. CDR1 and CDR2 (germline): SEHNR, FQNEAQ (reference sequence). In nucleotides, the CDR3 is TGTGCCAGCAGCTTTTCTCACAACCGAGGGTACACTGAAGCTTTCTTT. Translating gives CASSFSHNRGYTEAFF.

For the CDR3, the DNA is TGTGCCAGCAGCTTCGGGACAGACACTGAAGCTTTCTTT. Its protein product is CASSFGTDTEAFF. J is TRBJ1-1 and V is TRBV7-8, with 7 nucleotides matching TRBD1. The CDR3 consists of 13 residues. Germline loops: CDR1 SGHVS, CDR2 FQNEAQ. V was pared by 3 bases and J by 3 bases, with 1 base of the junction left unmatched.

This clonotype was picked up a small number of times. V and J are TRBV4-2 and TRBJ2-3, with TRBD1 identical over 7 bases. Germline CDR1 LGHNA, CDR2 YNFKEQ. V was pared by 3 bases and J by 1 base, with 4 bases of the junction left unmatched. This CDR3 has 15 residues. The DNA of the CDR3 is TGTGCCAGCAGCCAGTCCACAGGGGGCACAGATACGCAGTATTTT. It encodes CASSQSTGGTDTQYF.

The CDR3 nucleotides are TGTGCCATCAGTGACCCCGGGGGAGGATCCTACGAGCAGTACTTC. Protein product: CAISDPGGGSYEQYF. This chain uses TRBV10-3 with TRBJ2-7; D is possibly TRBD2 (6 bases). Trimming cost V 3 bases and J 1 base, with 13 bases left between them. This CDR3 region has 15 residues. The germline CDR1 and CDR2 sequences are ENHRY and SYGVKD.

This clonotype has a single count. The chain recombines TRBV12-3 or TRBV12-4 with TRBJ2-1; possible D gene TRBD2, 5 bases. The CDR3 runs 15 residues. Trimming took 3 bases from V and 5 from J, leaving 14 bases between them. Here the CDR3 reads CASSFVRGWDNEQFF. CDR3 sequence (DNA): TGTGCCAGCAGTTTTGTCCGGGGTTGGGACAATGAGCAGTTCTTC.

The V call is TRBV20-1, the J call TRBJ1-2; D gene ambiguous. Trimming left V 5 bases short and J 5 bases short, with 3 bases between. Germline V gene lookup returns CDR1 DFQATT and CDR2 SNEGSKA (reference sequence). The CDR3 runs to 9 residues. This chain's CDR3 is CSAWYGYTF. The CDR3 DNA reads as TGCAGTGCTTGGTATGGCTACACCTTC.

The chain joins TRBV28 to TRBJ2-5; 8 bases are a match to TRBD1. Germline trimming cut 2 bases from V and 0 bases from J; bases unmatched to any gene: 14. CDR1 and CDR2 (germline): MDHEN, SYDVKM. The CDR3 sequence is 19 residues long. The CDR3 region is CASSLLLAGGLLNQETQYF. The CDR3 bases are TGTGCCAGCAGTTTACTCCTGGCAGGGGGCCTCCTCAACCAAGAGACCCAGTACTTC.

The DNA for the CDR3 is TGTGCCAGCAGTATACAGATTTATGGCTACACCTTC. It translates to CASSIQIYGYTF. The chain joins TRBV12-3 or TRBV12-4 to TRBJ1-2; D is undetermined. The V and J ends lost 5 bases and 5 bases respectively, with 9 bases between them. The CDR3 has 12 residues.

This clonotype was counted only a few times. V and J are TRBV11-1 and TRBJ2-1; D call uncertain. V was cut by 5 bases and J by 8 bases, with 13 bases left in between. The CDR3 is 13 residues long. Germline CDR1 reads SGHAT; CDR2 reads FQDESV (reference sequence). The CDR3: CASSPVVFHEQFF. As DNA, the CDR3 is TGTGCCAGCAGCCCGGTGGTTTTCCATGAGCAGTTCTTC.

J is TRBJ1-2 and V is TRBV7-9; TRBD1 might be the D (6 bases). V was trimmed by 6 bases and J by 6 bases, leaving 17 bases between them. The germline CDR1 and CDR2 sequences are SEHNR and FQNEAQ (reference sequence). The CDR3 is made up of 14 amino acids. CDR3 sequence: CASSPSRGGHGYTF. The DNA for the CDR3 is TGTGCCAGCAGTCCTAGCAGGGGCGGTCATGGCTACACCTTC.

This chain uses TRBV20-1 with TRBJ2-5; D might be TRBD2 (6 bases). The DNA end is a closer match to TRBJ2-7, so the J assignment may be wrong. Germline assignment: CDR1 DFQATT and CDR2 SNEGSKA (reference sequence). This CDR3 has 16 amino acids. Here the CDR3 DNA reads TGCAGTGCTAGAGATCTCGCTAGCGATCGGACCTACGAGCAGTACTTC. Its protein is CSARDLASDRTYEQYF.

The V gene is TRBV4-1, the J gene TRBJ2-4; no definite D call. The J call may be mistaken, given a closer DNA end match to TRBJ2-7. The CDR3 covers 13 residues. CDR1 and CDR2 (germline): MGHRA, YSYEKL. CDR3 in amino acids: CASSQDMSYEQYF. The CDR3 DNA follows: TGCGCCAGCAGCCAAGATATGAGTTACGAGCAGTACTTC.

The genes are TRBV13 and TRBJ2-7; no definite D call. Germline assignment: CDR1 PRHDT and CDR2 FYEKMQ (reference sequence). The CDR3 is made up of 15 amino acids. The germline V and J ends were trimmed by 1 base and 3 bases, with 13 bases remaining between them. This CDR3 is CASSLESRNHYEQYF. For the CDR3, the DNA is TGTGCCAGCAGCTTAGAGTCCAGGAATCACTACGAGCAGTACTTC. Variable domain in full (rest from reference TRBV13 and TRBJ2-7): AAGVIQSPRHLIKEKRETATLKCYPIPRHDTVYWYQQGPGQDPQFLISFYEKMQSDKGSIPDRFSAQQFSDYHSELNMSSLELGDSALYFCASSLESRNHYEQYFGPGTRLTVT.

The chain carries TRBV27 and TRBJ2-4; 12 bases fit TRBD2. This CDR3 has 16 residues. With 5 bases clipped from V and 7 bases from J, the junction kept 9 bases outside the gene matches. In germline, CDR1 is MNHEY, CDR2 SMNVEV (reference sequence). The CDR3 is CASSLRLAGAGNIQYF. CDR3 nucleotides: TGTGCCAGCAGTCTCCGACTAGCGGGGGCCGGGAACATTCAGTACTTC.

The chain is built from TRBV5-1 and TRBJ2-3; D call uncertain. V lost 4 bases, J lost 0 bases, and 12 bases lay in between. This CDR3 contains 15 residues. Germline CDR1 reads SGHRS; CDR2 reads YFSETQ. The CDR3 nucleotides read TGCGCCAGCAGCCCCAAGCTGACTAGCACAGATACGCAGTATTTT. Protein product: CASSPKLTSTDTQYF.

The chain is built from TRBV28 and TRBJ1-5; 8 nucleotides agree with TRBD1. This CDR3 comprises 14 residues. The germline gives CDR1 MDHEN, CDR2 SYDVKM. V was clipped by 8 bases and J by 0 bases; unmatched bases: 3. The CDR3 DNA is TGTGCCAGCCAGACAGGGGATAGCAATCAGCCCCAGCATTTT. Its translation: CASQTGDSNQPQHF.

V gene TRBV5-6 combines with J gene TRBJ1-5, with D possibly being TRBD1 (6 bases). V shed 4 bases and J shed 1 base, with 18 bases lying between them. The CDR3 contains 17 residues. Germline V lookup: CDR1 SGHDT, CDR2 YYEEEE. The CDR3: CASSPGTPEDSNQPQHF. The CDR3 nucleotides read TGTGCCAGCAGCCCCGGGACACCCGAGGACAGCAATCAGCCCCAGCATTTT. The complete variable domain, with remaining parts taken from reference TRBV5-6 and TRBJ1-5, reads DAGVTQSPTHLIKTRGQQVTLRCSPKSGHDTVSWYQQALGQGPQFIFQYYEEEERQRGNFPDRFSGHQFPNYSSELNVNALLLGDSALYLCASSPGTPEDSNQPQHFGDGTRLSIL.

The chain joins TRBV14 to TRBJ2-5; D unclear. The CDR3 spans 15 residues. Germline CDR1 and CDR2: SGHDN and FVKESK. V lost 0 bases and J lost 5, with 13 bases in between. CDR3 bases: TGTGCCAGCAGCCAAGATCTGGGAATCGGGGAGACCCAGTACTTC. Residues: CASSQDLGIGETQYF.

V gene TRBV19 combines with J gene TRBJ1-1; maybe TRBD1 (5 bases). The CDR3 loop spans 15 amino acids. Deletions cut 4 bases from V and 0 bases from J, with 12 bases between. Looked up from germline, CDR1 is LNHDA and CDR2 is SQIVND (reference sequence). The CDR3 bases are TGTGCCAGTAGTACCAGGACACTCATGAACACTGAAGCTTTCTTT. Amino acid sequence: CASSTRTLMNTEAFF.